This T cell receptor beta chain comes out of a study of T-cell memory formation after mild COVID-19. General study points: Those CD4+ clones that contracted were mainly in CM and EM (CD8+ ones in EMRA).

In this sample, this clonotype turned up a few times. The antigen remains undetermined. TCRdb redid the calling of the 5' RACE reads with MiXCR, one entry per CDR3 protein. The sample lists more than 150,000 distinct CDR3 sequences, roughly 12% occurring once. There are 15 residues in the CDR3. From germline, CDR1 is SEHNR and CDR2 FQNEAQ (reference sequence). Unmatched junction bases numbered 6, after V lost 4 bases and J lost 0 bases. The chain is built from TRBV7-9 and TRBJ2-7, with 7 bases matching TRBD2. This receptor was identified in a man aged 18 to 29 who had mild COVID-19 (a few samples of this study predate the infection). Cell type and time point are not known. Sequenced sample: PBMCs or a T cell subset sorted from them (not recorded which). Written as DNA, the CDR3 is TGTGCCAGCAGCTCTCAAGCGGGGCCCTCCTACGAGCAGTACGTC. Translated, it gives CASSSQAGPSYEQYV.